This section outlines one T cell receptor (beta chain) sequence together with its context. The data originate from a study of blood T cell repertoires in COVID-19. Turning to the study itself: The samples span acute and convalescent COVID-19 from the United States, Italy and Spain.

Repertoires were generated with immunoSEQ multiplex PCR, while TCRdb's copy carries only in-frame clones and drops some. The table includes some 340,000 clones, 85% detected once. Germline V CDR1 and CDR2: MNHEY, SMNVEV (reference sequence). Trimming cost V 0 bases and J 5 bases, with 13 bases left between them. The CDR3 has 15 residues. The sequenced material came from peripheral blood. The TCR sequence derives from a woman under 30 with acute or convalescent COVID-19. V gene TRBV27 combines with J gene TRBJ2-5, with D perhaps matching TRBD2 (5 bases). The CDR3 DNA reads TGTGCCAGCAGTTTATCGGCGGGCCCCGGGGAGACCCAGTACTTC. It yields the protein CASSLSAGPGETQYF.